The clone carrying this T cell receptor gamma chain is labeled medium-sized. This sample includes further DNA sequences coding for the same CDR3. The record originates from a study of γδ T cells in repeated Plasmodium falciparum infection. TCRdb applied CATT to the multiplex PCR reads for clone calling. The profile shows around 27,000 gamma-chain clones, approximately 1.5% of them singletons. The CDR3 is made up of 16 amino acids. In germline, CDR1 is GITISATS, CDR2 ISYDGTV (reference sequence). V lost 2 bases and J lost 4; bases outside the gene matches: 2. Bulk repertoires came from Vgamma9/Vdelta2+ or Vdelta2-negative gammadelta T cells flow-sorted from PBMC.

This TCR came from a pool of human donors (malaria-infected and uninfected, not separated). The specimen was gamma-delta T cells from blood. The chain uses TRGV9 and TRGJP. CDR3 bases: TGTGCCTTGTGGGAGGGACAAGAGTTGGGCAAAAAAATCAAGGTATTT. Its protein product is CALWEGQELGKKIKVF.